This is a list of T cell receptor beta chains from one sample in a study of PD-1 and CTLA-4 blockade in melanoma. Assay: immunoSEQ multiplex PCR; the TCRdb copy retains only in-frame clones and omits some. The sample records 25,000 to 40,000 clones, about 88% being singletons. Sequenced here: CD8+ T cells from peripheral blood, sampled from a patient given anti-PD-1 treatment. The receptors derive from a human donor with melanoma. CDR3s include the opening cysteine and the closing phenylalanine or tryptophan. D genes are given only for firm matches. Size tells how often a clone was seen (once, few, many) or the class of an expanded clone, and some rows leave it out.

CDR3	DNA	size	V	J	D
CASSVDPSGGRETQYF	TGTGCCAGCAGCGTAGACCCTAGCGGGGGGAGAGAGACCCAGTACTTC	once	TRBV9	TRBJ2-5	TRBD2
CSVEGGQGGEQYF	TGCAGCGTTGAAGGGGGACAGGGAGGCGAGCAGTACTTC	once	TRBV29-1	TRBJ2-7	TRBD1
CSVEDLRGREQFF	TGCAGCGTTGAAGATCTTCGGGGGCGGGAGCAGTTCTTC	.	TRBV29-1	TRBJ2-1	.
CASSQDRSKSFLSGANVLTF	TGTGCCAGCAGCCAAGATCGTTCCAAGAGTTTTCTTTCTGGGGCCAACGTCCTGACTTTC	.	TRBV3-1/TRBV3-2	TRBJ2-6	.
CASSYGGSVTDTQYF	TGTGCCAGCAGTTACGGGGGTAGCGTGACAGATACGCAGTATTTT	.	TRBV6-2/TRBV6-3	TRBJ2-3	.
CASSSPGQGRNEQFF	TGTGCCAGCAGTTCCCCGGGACAGGGGAGGAATGAGCAGTTCTTC	.	TRBV27	TRBJ2-1	TRBD1
CAWGTAVNEKLFF	TGTGCCTGGGGGACAGCTGTTAATGAAAAACTGTTTTTT	.	TRBV30	TRBJ1-4	TRBD1
CASSQDAVGNQPQHF	TGCGCCAGCAGCCAAGACGCGGTCGGGAATCAGCCCCAGCATTTT	.	TRBV4-1	TRBJ1-5	.
CASSLTGVGTEAFF	TGTGCCAGCAGTTTAACAGGGGTGGGCACTGAAGCTTTCTTT	.	TRBV28	TRBJ1-1	TRBD1
CASSQDLTGTSGVGETQYF	TGTGCCAGCAGCCAAGATCTTACCGGGACTAGCGGGGTTGGGGAGACCCAGTACTTC	few	TRBV3-1/TRBV3-2	TRBJ2-5	TRBD2
CASRSAESNQPQHF	TGTGCCAGCAGATCGGCAGAAAGCAATCAGCCCCAGCATTTT	.	TRBV2	TRBJ1-5	.
CASSLATLATGNLDNEQFF	TGTGCCAGCAGCTTAGCTACATTAGCTACAGGGAACTTAGACAATGAGCAGTTCTTC	.	TRBV7-9	TRBJ2-1	.
CASSLATGTGELFF	TGTGCCAGCAGTTTAGCCACAGGGACCGGGGAGCTGTTTTTT	.	TRBV27	TRBJ2-2	.
CASSLGIMDRGPLSEAFF	TGCGCCAGCAGCTTGGGGATAATGGACAGGGGGCCCTTAAGTGAAGCTTTCTTT	few	TRBV5-1	TRBJ1-1	TRBD1
CASSFGFNYEQYF	TGTGCCAGCAGTTTCGGTTTCAACTACGAGCAGTACTTC	.	TRBV27	TRBJ2-7	.
CASSYRGANTEAFF	TGTGCCAGCAGCTACAGGGGGGCGAACACTGAAGCTTTCTTT	.	TRBV7-8	TRBJ1-1	TRBD1
CASSFLDNTGELFF	TGTGCCAGCAGTTTCCTAGACAACACCGGGGAGCTGTTTTTT	.	TRBV28	TRBJ2-2	.
CASSLGSAGGELFF	TGTGCCAGCAGCCTAGGGTCCGCAGGCGGGGAGCTGTTTTTT	once	TRBV7-2	TRBJ2-2	.
CASSPTSPGELFF	TGTGCCAGCAGCCCCACTAGCCCCGGGGAGCTGTTTTTT	.	TRBV11-3	TRBJ2-2	.